A single sample is the source of the 17 T cell receptor beta chains below, sequenced in a study of cytomegalovirus exposure and HLA in healthy donors (dated by TCRdb to about 2017). Library prep was done by the immunoSEQ multiplex PCR assay. A mixture of 60 forward primers for TCR Vbeta segments and 13 reverse primers for TCR Jbeta segments was used in the multiplex PCR. TCRdb retrieved this table from immuneACCESS and kept in-frame rearrangements only. Not all clones are present; in checked studies, unresolved V genes account for under half, and no reason is known for the remainder. The table for this sample lists fewer than 100,000 clones; around 82% of them were counted only once. About 0.69% of the sample is taken by the ten largest. The material sequenced was PBMCs. Receptors originate from a woman aged 60 to 75 in good health and CMV-seronegative.

This rearrangement joins TRBV19 to TRBJ2-2; D is unclear. V lost 9 bases, J lost 1 base, and 9 bases lay in between. The CDR3 has 13 amino acids. In germline, CDR1 is LNHDA, CDR2 SQIVND (reference sequence). The chain's CDR3 is CASPRQNTGELFF. CDR3 nucleotide sequence: TGTGCCAGCCCCCGACAGAACACCGGGGAGCTGTTTTTT.

This clone was counted between two and nine times. The chain combines TRBV7-6 with TRBJ2-5, with a possible D match to TRBD1 (5 bases). The CDR3 has 15 amino acids. The V end lost 3 bases, the J end lost 0 bases, and 11 bases lay between the germline ends. Germline values: CDR1 SGHVS, CDR2 FNYEAQ. The DNA of the CDR3 is TGTGCCAGCAGCTTGGGGCCCGAGGACCAAGAGACCCAGTACTTC. It yields the protein CASSLGPEDQETQYF.

V usage is TRBV5-1 and J usage is TRBJ2-6; 7 bases match TRBD2. The CDR3 covers 16 residues. Germline V gene data show CDR1 as SGHRS and CDR2 as YFSETQ. The J segment lost 3 bases and the V segment lost 1 base, leaving 4 bases of the junction unmatched. CDR3 sequence reads: CASSLFGGSGANVLTF. In DNA, the CDR3 is TGCGCCAGCAGCTTGTTCGGGGGGAGTGGGGCCAACGTCCTGACTTTC.

The V call is TRBV7-2, the J call TRBJ2-1, with D possibly matching TRBD1 (6 bases). Germline values: CDR1 SGHTA, CDR2 FQGNSA. The CDR3 has 14 amino acids. Trimming pared 2 bases from V and 5 bases from J, leaving 10 bases between. In DNA, the CDR3 is TGTGCCAGCAGCTTAAGGGGGTACAACAATGAGCAGTTCTTC. This gives the protein CASSLRGYNNEQFF.

The rearrangement uses TRBV19 and TRBJ1-3; 8 nucleotides match TRBD1. Per the germline V gene, CDR1 is LNHDA and CDR2 is SQIVND (reference sequence). This CDR3 has 16 amino acids. With V trimmed by 5 bases and J by 8 bases, 14 bases remained unmatched. This chain's CDR3 is CASSDRDRSYGDTIYF. The CDR3 DNA reads TGTGCCAGTAGTGATCGGGACAGGTCCTATGGGGACACCATATATTTT.

This CDR3 is CASRERGVVYYF. CDR3 sequence (DNA): TGTGCCAGCAGGGAACGGGGGGTTGTGTATTATTTT. This chain joins TRBV2 and TRBJ2-3; TRBD2 matches 7 bases. Looked up from germline, CDR1 is SNHLY and CDR2 is FYNNEI. This CDR3 region has 12 residues. V dropped 6 bases and J dropped 15; count of bases not matched to a gene: 12.

The rearrangement links TRBV6-5 to TRBJ2-1, with 13 bases aligning to TRBD2. There are 15 residues in the CDR3. The ends lost 4 bases at V and 9 bases at J; junction bases unmatched: 6. CDR1 MNHEY and CDR2 SVGAGI come from the germline V gene. CDR3 sequence reads: CASSLLAGGPVEQFF. In DNA form, the CDR3 reads TGTGCCAGCAGTTTACTAGCGGGGGGGCCGGTTGAGCAGTTCTTC.

A single count supports this clone. This sequence joins TRBV6-5 and TRBJ2-1; no firm D call. CDR3 length equals 13 residues. Germline V lookup: CDR1 MNHEY, CDR2 SVGAGI. Trimming pared 9 bases from V and 1 base from J, leaving 10 bases between. Written as DNA, the CDR3 is TGTGCCAGTAAACAGCTTTCCTACAATGAGCAGTTCTTC. It encodes CASKQLSYNEQFF.

The chain employs TRBV6-6 and TRBJ1-1; D uncertain. V dropped 0 bases and J dropped 0 bases, with 8 bases sitting between them. Germline V gene data show CDR1 as MNHNY and CDR2 as SVGAGI (reference sequence). The CDR3 runs to 15 residues. CDR3: CASSYSPTLNTEAFF. CDR3 nucleotides: TGTGCCAGCAGTTACTCTCCGACATTGAACACTGAAGCTTTCTTT.

This clone came up a few times. This rearrangement joins TRBV7-9 to TRBJ1-5, with D maybe TRBD1 (5 bases). This CDR3 is built from 15 residues. Germline values: CDR1 SEHNR, CDR2 FQNEAQ (reference sequence). Trimming cost V 5 bases and J 0 bases, with 11 bases left between them. CDR3 in amino acids: CASSPGGSSNQPQHF. DNA for the CDR3: TGTGCCAGCAGCCCGGGGGGTTCTAGCAATCAGCCCCAGCATTTT.

This chain joins TRBV5-8 and TRBJ1-1; D not resolved. V was trimmed by 8 bases and J by 3 bases, leaving 11 bases between them. This CDR3 region has 12 residues. The germline gives CDR1 SGHTS, CDR2 YDEGEE. The CDR3 protein is CASTPGYTEAFF. The CDR3 region has the DNA TGTGCCAGTACGCCGGGATACACTGAAGCTTTCTTT.

The CDR3 region is CASSPSTGGPEAFF. The CDR3 region has the DNA TGTGCCAGCTCACCAAGCACAGGGGGCCCTGAAGCTTTCTTT. The rearrangement uses TRBV18 and TRBJ1-1; 9 nucleotides align to TRBD1. The CDR3 is 14 amino acids. Trimming took 2 bases from V and 6 from J; bases not matched to a gene: 4. In germline, CDR1 is KGHSH, CDR2 LQKENI.

V usage is TRBV5-1 and J usage is TRBJ2-1; D uncertain. The CDR3 totals 12 residues. Between the trimmed V and J ends, which lost 1 base and 8 bases, there was a span of 7 bases. The V gene's germline CDR1 is SGHRS and CDR2 YFSETQ. CDR3 protein: CASSLLADEQFF. Written as DNA, the CDR3 is TGCGCCAGCAGCTTGCTGGCCGATGAGCAGTTCTTC. Full variable domain (rest looked up from reference TRBV5-1 and TRBJ2-1): KAGVTQTPRYLIKTRGQQVTLSCSPISGHRSVSWYQQTPGQGLQFLFEYFSETQRNKGNFPGRFSGRQFSNSRSEMNVSTLELGDSALYLCASSLLADEQFFGPGTRLTVL.

The V and J genes are TRBV11-3 and TRBJ2-2; a possible D gene is TRBD2 (5 bases). Trimming shortened V by 1 base and J by 4 bases, and 13 bases separated the two germline ends. The CDR3 runs 16 residues. Germline V gene data show CDR1 as SGHNT and CDR2 as YENEEA. CDR3 protein: CASSLVAAEITGELFF. The CDR3 bases are TGTGCCAGCAGCTTAGTAGCAGCGGAGATCACCGGGGAGCTGTTTTTT.

The V gene is TRBV6-1, the J gene TRBJ2-5; unclear D gene. Germline V lookup: CDR1 MNHNS, CDR2 SASEGT. Trimming left V 6 bases short and J 5 bases short, with 13 bases between. This CDR3 region has 13 residues. The CDR3: CASSPLVGETQYF. The CDR3 DNA is TGTGCCAGCAGCCCCCTGGTCGGTGAGACCCAGTACTTC.

A few counts support this clone. This chain links TRBV6-5 with TRBJ2-5; perhaps TRBD1 as D (5 bases). Matching the DNA end better, TRBJ2-7 makes the J call doubtful. There are 15 residues in the CDR3. Germline V CDR1 and CDR2: MNHEY, SVGAGI. CDR3 sequence (DNA): TGTGCCAGCAGTTACTCCAGGGCCCTCTCCTACGAGCAGTACTTC. Translation: CASSYSRALSYEQYF.

The chain uses TRBV6-1 and TRBJ2-1; 8 bases are a match to TRBD1. V lost 6 bases and J lost 1; bases outside the gene matches: 5. CDR3 length: 15 amino acids. CDR1 is MNHNS and CDR2 is SASEGT in the germline V gene. The chain's CDR3 is CASRTTGASYNEQFF. The CDR3 DNA reads as TGTGCCAGCAGAACGACAGGGGCTTCCTACAATGAGCAGTTCTTC.